Listed below are T cell receptor beta chains from one sample, sequenced in a study of response to subunit inactivated influenza vaccine. TCRdb reprocessed the RT-PCR reads with MiXCR, giving one entry per CDR3 protein. There are some 500,000 distinct CDR3 sequences in the sample; 16% occur only once, and 3% lies in the top ten. The sequenced sample was CD4+ T cells sorted from PBMCs, obtained less than 30 months after vaccination. Receptor source: a man aged 45-69 years who received an inactivated influenza vaccine. Each CDR3 is given with its conserved first and last residue. The order of the fields is J gene, clone size, V gene, D gene, CDR3 DNA, CDR3 protein. A D gene is named only where the DNA matches it firmly. Expanded clones get a size class; other rows say once, few or many, or leave the size out.

J: TRBJ1-2
size: -
V: TRBV10-3
D: TRBD1
DNA: TGTGCCATCAGTGACCCAGGGGGCGGCTATGGCTACACCTTC
CDR3: CAISDPGGGYGYTF

J: TRBJ2-1
size: once
V: TRBV18
D: -
DNA: TGTGCCAGCTCACTTTCACAGGGCTTGGGTTACTACAATGAGCAGTTCTTC
CDR3: CASSLSQGLGYYNEQFF

J: TRBJ2-7
size: few
V: TRBV9
D: -
DNA: TGTACCCCCCCCTCCTACGAGCAGTACTTC
CDR3: CTPPSYEQYF

J: TRBJ2-1
size: -
V: TRBV20-1
D: TRBD1
DNA: TGCAGTGCTACGGCAGGGGGCCCCTACAATGAGCAGTTCTTC
CDR3: CSATAGGPYNEQFF

J: TRBJ2-1
size: -
V: TRBV7-9
D: -
DNA: TGTGCCAGCAGCCCCGGGGGATCCACCGGCGGCGATGAGCAGTTCTTC
CDR3: CASSPGGSTGGDEQFF

J: TRBJ1-6
size: many
V: TRBV6-1
D: TRBD1
DNA: TGTGCCAGCAGTCCCGGACAGGGAGGCTCACCCCTCCACTTT
CDR3: CASSPGQGGSPLHF

J: TRBJ2-5
size: -
V: TRBV4-2
D: TRBD2
DNA: TGTGCCAGCAGCCAAGCTAGCGGGGGACAAGAGACCCAGTACTTC
CDR3: CASSQASGGQETQYF

J: TRBJ2-1
size: few
V: TRBV12-3/TRBV12-4
D: TRBD1
DNA: TGTGCCAGCAGTTGGGGACAGACGAGGAGTGAGCAGTTCTTC
CDR3: CASSWGQTRSEQFF

J: TRBJ2-1
size: many
V: TRBV9
D: TRBD2
DNA: TGTGCCAGCAGCGTAGAACTAGCGGGGGGGTTCTACAATGAGCAGTTCTTC
CDR3: CASSVELAGGFYNEQFF

J: TRBJ2-7
size: -
V: TRBV6-5
D: TRBD1
DNA: TGTGCCAGCAGTTGCGGTTTCCCGAGACAGGGGGTGACCTACGAGCAGTACTTC
CDR3: CASSCGFPRQGVTYEQYF

J: TRBJ1-5
size: -
V: TRBV7-2
D: -
DNA: TGTGCCAGCAGCTTAGCGTTACAGCCCCAGCATTTT
CDR3: CASSLALQPQHF

J: TRBJ1-1
size: few
V: TRBV3-1
D: -
DNA: TGTGCCAGCAGCCTCCCCTTAGGCAGGGGAAACACTGAAGCTTTCTTT
CDR3: CASSLPLGRGNTEAFF

J: TRBJ1-2
size: -
V: TRBV20-1
D: TRBD1
DNA: TGCAGTGCGAACACAGGGGGCCAGGACTATGGCTACACCTTC
CDR3: CSANTGGQDYGYTF

J: TRBJ2-3
size: -
V: TRBV3-1
D: TRBD2
DNA: TGTGCCAGCAGCCAAGGATTAGCGGGAGGGCCCTCAGATACGCAGTATTTT
CDR3: CASSQGLAGGPSDTQYF

J: TRBJ2-3
size: -
V: TRBV10-3
D: -
DNA: TGTGCCATCAGCGAGGTAGAGGATACGCAGTATTTT
CDR3: CAISEVEDTQYF

J: TRBJ2-6
size: -
V: TRBV18
D: -
DNA: TGTGCCAGCTCACCTATGGGGGATGGGGCCAACGTCCTGACTTTC
CDR3: CASSPMGDGANVLTF

J: TRBJ2-2
size: -
V: TRBV14
D: TRBD2
DNA: TGTGCCAGCAGGAGGACTAGCGGGTCAAACACCGGGGAGCTGTTTTTT
CDR3: CASRRTSGSNTGELFF

J: TRBJ1-5
size: few
V: TRBV29-1
D: TRBD1
DNA: TGCAGCGTTCGCACAGGGGGAAATCAGCCCCAGCATTTT
CDR3: CSVRTGGNQPQHF

J: TRBJ2-3
size: -
V: TRBV18
D: -
DNA: TGTGCCAGCTCACCACTGAGACACCCTCTAGATACGCAGTATTTT
CDR3: CASSPLRHPLDTQYF

J: TRBJ1-1
size: -
V: TRBV5-1
D: TRBD1
DNA: TGCGCCAGCAGCCTGGCAGGGGGCGAACAAGCTTTCTTT
CDR3: CASSLAGGEQAFF

J: TRBJ1-4
size: -
V: TRBV10-3
D: TRBD1
DNA: TGTGCCACCCAAGGGGACAGCGTCGGAAAACTGTTTTTT
CDR3: CATQGDSVGKLFF

J: TRBJ2-1
size: many
V: TRBV24-1
D: TRBD2
DNA: TGTGCCACCAGCGGCGGGAGTTCCTACAATGAGCAGTTCTTC
CDR3: CATSGGSSYNEQFF

J: TRBJ1-3
size: -
V: TRBV5-4
D: -
DNA: TGTGCCAGCAGCTTGGGGGGAGACAGGATGGGGTCCACCATATATTTT
CDR3: CASSLGGDRMGSTIYF

J: TRBJ2-1
size: -
V: TRBV2
D: TRBD2
DNA: TGTGCCAGCAGTGAAGGTGCGGGAGGTAGCAATGAGCAGTTCTTC
CDR3: CASSEGAGGSNEQFF

J: TRBJ2-1
size: few
V: TRBV7-2
D: -
DNA: TGTGCCAGCAGCTTATTCGGCGTCTACAATGAGCAGTTCTTC
CDR3: CASSLFGVYNEQFF

J: TRBJ2-5
size: few
V: TRBV5-4
D: TRBD1
DNA: TGTGCCAGCAGCTTGGCTGGGACAGGCGACTTTGTGACCCAGTACTTC
CDR3: CASSLAGTGDFVTQYF

J: TRBJ1-2
size: -
V: TRBV27
D: TRBD1
DNA: TGTGCCACCGCGAGGGACAGGACCTATGGCTACACCTTC
CDR3: CATARDRTYGYTF

J: TRBJ2-2
size: few
V: TRBV19
D: -
DNA: TGTGCCAGTAGTATACAGGGGGGTCGCACCGGGGAGCTGTTTTTT
CDR3: CASSIQGGRTGELFF

J: TRBJ2-3
size: few
V: TRBV5-1
D: TRBD2
DNA: TGCGCCAGCAGCTGGCAACTAGCGGGGGGCCGCACAGATACGCAGTATTTT
CDR3: CASSWQLAGGRTDTQYF

J: TRBJ2-1
size: few
V: TRBV5-5
D: TRBD1
DNA: TGTGCCAGCGCATTAACGGGACAGGGGCGTAATGAGCAGTTCTTC
CDR3: CASALTGQGRNEQFF

J: TRBJ2-1
size: few
V: TRBV12-3/TRBV12-4
D: -
DNA: TGTGCCAGCACCAAAGGGGAGACTGCTAATGAGCAGTTCTTC
CDR3: CASTKGETANEQFF

J: TRBJ2-1
size: -
V: TRBV19
D: -
DNA: TGTGCCAGTAGGCCCACCGCCAGCGGTGTCAACAATGAGCAGTTCTTC
CDR3: CASRPTASGVNNEQFF

J: TRBJ1-6
size: few
V: TRBV5-1
D: -
DNA: TGCGCCAGCAGCTTGGACCAGGGGTCCTCACCCCTCCACTTT
CDR3: CASSLDQGSSPLHF

J: TRBJ1-6
size: -
V: TRBV3-1
D: -
DNA: TGTGCCAGCAGCCAACGGGCGAGGGTGAACTCACCCCTCCACTTT
CDR3: CASSQRARVNSPLHF

J: TRBJ2-1
size: few
V: TRBV27
D: TRBD2
DNA: TGTGCCAGCAGTTTAGTACAGCGGGGGGACAATGAGCAGTTCTTC
CDR3: CASSLVQRGDNEQFF

J: TRBJ1-6
size: few
V: TRBV7-2
D: -
DNA: TGTGCCAGCACTAGACAGTTAGATTCACCCCTCCACTTT
CDR3: CASTRQLDSPLHF